The rows below give T cell receptor beta chains drawn from one sample of a study of circulating CD8 cells and anti-PD-1 response in melanoma. A single record per CDR3 protein comes from TCRdb applying MiXCR to the reads. The sample contains 300 to 350 distinct CDR3 sequences, 9.5% to 15% of which appear only once. Sequences were derived from CD8+ T cells from PBMCs, sampled at baseline or after one month of anti-PD-1 therapy (not recorded which). The origin of the receptors is a human donor with melanoma. Each CDR3 is given with its conserved first and last residue. The D gene is left open where the match is weak. Clone size is not always given. Where it is, it says once, few, many or a class for expanded clones.

v_gene,d_gene,abundance,j_gene,CDR3nt,CDR3aa
TRBV6-2/TRBV6-3,TRBD2,medium-sized,TRBJ2-1,TGTGCCAGCAGTTATCTAGCGGATCCGGGTGAGCAGTTCTTC,CASSYLADPGEQFF
TRBV4-1,NA,medium-sized,TRBJ2-1,TGCGCCAGCAGCCAAGATCCCTGGACGGGAGAGCAGTTCTTC,CASSQDPWTGEQFF
TRBV6-1,NA,medium-sized,TRBJ1-3,TGTGCCAGCAGCCCCCCAAGCTCTGGAAACACCATATATTTT,CASSPPSSGNTIYF
TRBV29-1,NA,medium-sized,TRBJ2-2,TGCAGTGTTGAAGCCCTCCCGGGGGAGCTGTTTTTT,CSVEALPGELFF
TRBV7-6,TRBD1,NA,TRBJ2-7,TGTGCCAGCAGCGCGGGGGGACAGGGGATCTACGAGCAGTACTTC,CASSAGGQGIYEQYF
TRBV2,TRBD2,large,TRBJ2-5,TGTGCCAGCAGTGGGACTAGCGCCCAAGAGACCCAGTACTTC,CASSGTSAQETQYF
TRBV27,NA,large,TRBJ2-7,TGTGCCAGCAGTTCGACCGTCGCAGGGGAGCAGTACTTC,CASSSTVAGEQYF
TRBV28,NA,NA,TRBJ2-6,TGTGCCAGCAGGAGTAGGGCCAACGTCCTGACTTTC,CASRSRANVLTF
TRBV5-1,NA,once,TRBJ2-7,TGCGCCAGCAGCTTGGGTCGAGAAACCTACGAGCAGTACTTC,CASSLGRETYEQYF
TRBV7-3,NA,medium-sized,TRBJ2-1,TGTGCCAGCAGCTTAGTCCAGGGATACTACAATGAGCAGTTCTTC,CASSLVQGYYNEQFF
TRBV5-5,TRBD2,medium-sized,TRBJ2-7,TGTGCCAGCAGCCTACTACTAGCGGGAGCTTCCTACGAGCAGTACTTC,CASSLLLAGASYEQYF
TRBV10-2,TRBD1,NA,TRBJ1-2,TGCGCCAGCCGATCAGGGGGGGACCTCGATTCAGGCTACACCTTC,CASRSGGDLDSGYTF
TRBV27,TRBD1,medium-sized,TRBJ2-7,TGTGCCAGCAGTTTAGATGGACAGGGCGCCTCCTACGAGCAGTACTTC,CASSLDGQGASYEQYF
TRBV19,TRBD2,few,TRBJ2-1,TGTGCCAGCAAACTAGCGGGAGGGACTAATCCCCAGTTCTTC,CASKLAGGTNPQFF
TRBV7-2,NA,large,TRBJ1-2,TGTGCCAGCAGCCTAGAGGAGAACTATGGCTACACCTTC,CASSLEENYGYTF
TRBV6-6,NA,medium-sized,TRBJ2-3,TGTGCCAGCAGGGGACTTGGGGCTAGCGAGTTCACCGTGAGCACAGATACGCAGTATTTT,CASRGLGASEFTVSTDTQYF
TRBV25-1,NA,medium-sized,TRBJ2-5,TGTGCCAGCAGTGAAAGGGGGTTCCAAGAGACCCAGTACTTC,CASSERGFQETQYF
TRBV25-1,TRBD1,NA,TRBJ2-7,TGTGCCAGCAGTGAATCCCTGACAGGGGACGAGCAGTACTTC,CASSESLTGDEQYF
TRBV5-6,NA,few,TRBJ2-1,TGTGCCAGCAGTCGTCTCATTTCCGGGACGGAGGCTTACAATGAGCAGTTCTTC,CASSRLISGTEAYNEQFF
TRBV11-2,TRBD1,large,TRBJ2-7,TGTGCCAGCAGACCCATAGACAGGGGGGACAACGAGCAGTACTTC,CASRPIDRGDNEQYF
TRBV28,NA,medium-sized,TRBJ2-7,TGTGCCAGCAGTTGGGGGCTTGACGAGCAGTACTTC,CASSWGLDEQYF
TRBV5-1,NA,NA,TRBJ2-2,TGCGCCAGCAGCCCAACCGGCACAGGGATCCACGGGGAGCTGTTTTTT,CASSPTGTGIHGELFF
TRBV18,NA,medium-sized,TRBJ2-7,TGTGCCAGCTCACCAGTGGCGGGAGAGCAGTACTTC,CASSPVAGEQYF
TRBV7-3,TRBD2,medium-sized,TRBJ2-1,TGTGCCAGCAGCTACGGGACTAGCGGATACAATGAGCAGTTCTTC,CASSYGTSGYNEQFF
TRBV7-2,TRBD2,medium-sized,TRBJ2-5,TGTGCCAGCAGCTTCACTAGCGGGAGGGGGGAGACCCAGTACTTC,CASSFTSGRGETQYF
TRBV19,NA,few,TRBJ2-1,TGTGCCAGTAGCGGGGCGAAATACAATGAGCAGTTCTTC,CASSGAKYNEQFF
TRBV28,NA,NA,TRBJ2-7,TGTGCCAGCAGTCCCCACAGGGCCATCTACGAGCAGTACTTC,CASSPHRAIYEQYF
TRBV20-1,NA,medium-sized,TRBJ2-7,TGCAGTGCTAGAGATCCAGGGCTCGCCTACGAGCAGTACTTC,CSARDPGLAYEQYF
TRBV7-9,NA,medium-sized,TRBJ2-7,TGTGCCAGCAGCTCTCAGAACTCCGAGCAGTACTTC,CASSSQNSEQYF
TRBV4-2,NA,medium-sized,TRBJ2-7,TGTGCCAGCAGCCAAGAGAGGGGATCCTCCTACGAGCAGTACTTC,CASSQERGSSYEQYF